The clone carrying this T cell receptor beta chain was detected many times. Its antigen is unknown. V was cut by 5 bases and J by 3 bases, with 17 bases left in between. The CDR3 has 15 amino acids. Germline CDR1 reads SEHNR; CDR2 reads FQNEAQ (reference sequence). There were TCR beta CDR3 regions amplified from RNA transcripts. Using the HTBI primer set, a first-round RT-PCR was run on the TCR CDR3. TCRdb used MiXCR to reprocess the multiplex PCR reads, holding one entry per CDR3 protein. Among 540,000 or so distinct CDR3 sequences listed, roughly 46% were seen once. This specimen belongs to a study of T cells in Graves' hyperthyroidism and ophthalmopathy. Study findings and constraints: Expanded thyroid clonotypes (above 0.001) were mostly also found in blood.

The source is an adult woman with Graves' disease, either hyperthyroidism or ophthalmopathy (not recorded which). The sequenced material came from peripheral blood or thyroid tissue (not recorded which). V gene TRBV7-9 combines with J gene TRBJ2-7; unclear D gene. CDR3 coding DNA: TGTGCCAGCAGCCCCCCCACTCTTTATAACTACGAGCAGTACTTC. Translated, it gives CASSPPTLYNYEQYF. The variable domain in full, with the rest retrieved from reference TRBV7-9 and TRBJ2-7, is DTGVSQNPRHKITKRGQNVTFRCDPISEHNRLYWYRQTLGQGPEFLTYFQNEAQLEKSRLLSDRFSAERPKGSFSTLEIQRTEQGDSAMYLCASSPPTLYNYEQYFGPGTRLTVT.